These 12 T cell receptor beta chains share one sample of origin, sequenced in a study of post-analysis software for immune sequencing data. General study points: About 5 TRBV segments (TRBV5-6, TRBV5-1 and TRBV20-1 among them) occurred more frequently in patients than in controls.

Researchers reported that TCR beta cDNA libraries carried unique molecular identifiers. TCRdb re-called the PCR reads through MiXCR, storing one row per CDR3 protein. The repertoire includes hundreds of thousands of distinct CDR3 sequences, approximately 59% of them detected once, and approximately 10% sits in the top ten. Their target antigens are unknown. Source material: blood. All receptors come from a girl aged 2 to 10 with multiple sclerosis.

V and J are TRBV27 and TRBJ2-1; tentative D call: TRBD2 (5 bases). Between the trimmed V and J ends, which lost 4 bases and 5 bases, there was a span of 15 bases. The CDR3 has 15 residues. CDR1 and CDR2 (germline): MNHEY, SMNVEV (reference sequence). For the CDR3, the DNA is TGTGCCAGCAGTTCACCATCACTAGGCGACAATGAGCAGTTCTTC. It translates to CASSSPSLGDNEQFF.

The chain joins TRBV3-1 to TRBJ2-7, with TRBD1 identical over 9 bases. The tail of the sequence fits TRBJ2-5 better, so the J call may be wrong. This CDR3 has 15 amino acids. Germline V gene data show CDR1 as LGHDT and CDR2 as YNNKEL (reference sequence). CDR3 residues: CASSQTGTGLETQYF. CDR3 coding DNA: TGTGCCAGCAGCCAAACCGGGACAGGGTTGGAGACCCAGTACTTC.

V usage is TRBV5-1 and J usage is TRBJ2-3; D perhaps matches TRBD2 (6 bases). V lost 2 bases and J lost 2, with 18 bases in between. The CDR3 consists of 17 residues. The V gene's germline CDR1 is SGHRS and CDR2 YFSETQ. This CDR3 is CASSLIPTRGDTDTQYF. CDR3 sequence (DNA): TGCGCCAGCAGCTTAATTCCGACTAGGGGAGACACAGATACGCAGTATTTT.

This clonotype was seen a few times. The chain combines TRBV2 with TRBJ2-1; 7 bases are a match to TRBD2. Germline-derived CDR1 and CDR2 are SNHLY and FYNNEI. Trimming removed 6 bases from V and 10 bases from J; junction bases left unmatched: 6. This CDR3 has 12 residues. The CDR3 region has the DNA TGTGCCAGCAGACCGAGAGCGGGGGAGCAGTTCTTC. Amino acids: CASRPRAGEQFF.

The V gene is TRBV6-5, the J gene TRBJ2-1; TRBD2 aligns across 7 bases. The V gene end was trimmed by 0 bases and the J gene end by 0 bases; junction bases not matched to a gene: 11. The CDR3 length is 19 residues. Germline-derived CDR1 and CDR2 are MNHEY and SVGAGI. In DNA form, the CDR3 reads TGTGCCAGCAGTTACTCGAAGGGAGGGCGGTTGAGCTCCTACAATGAGCAGTTCTTC. It yields the protein CASSYSKGGRLSSYNEQFF.

The rearrangement links TRBV3-1 to TRBJ2-5; either TRBD1 or TRBD2 may fit D (6 bases each). The tail of the sequence fits TRBJ2-4 better, so the J call may be wrong. CDR1 and CDR2 (germline): LGHDT, YNNKEL (reference sequence). This CDR3 comprises 14 residues. CDR3 bases: TGTGCCAGCAGCTCTGGACCGGAGGGGGTCATTCAGTACTTC. Residues: CASSSGPEGVIQYF.

This rearrangement joins TRBV12-3 or TRBV12-4 to TRBJ2-1, with 12 positions matching TRBD2. Trimming removed 9 bases from V and 5 bases from J; junction bases left unmatched: 8. This CDR3 spans 15 amino acids. CDR3 sequence reads: CASKKLAGGHNEQFF. The DNA for the CDR3 is TGTGCCAGTAAAAAACTAGCGGGAGGCCACAATGAGCAGTTCTTC.

A single count supports this clonotype. This chain uses TRBV3-1 with TRBJ2-7; a weak D match, TRBD2 (6 bases). The V gene lost 4 bases and the J gene lost 0 bases, with 16 bases spanning the gap. CDR1 LGHDT and CDR2 YNNKEL come from the germline V gene (reference sequence). This CDR3 contains 16 residues. The chain's CDR3 is CASSLKRASSSYEQYF. The DNA for the CDR3 is TGTGCCAGCAGCCTGAAGCGGGCCTCATCCTCCTACGAGCAGTACTTC.

The J gene is TRBJ1-2, the V gene TRBV6-4; D not certain. The CDR3 loop spans 13 amino acids. CDR1 MRHNA and CDR2 SNTAGT come from the germline V gene. The germline V and J ends were trimmed by 0 bases and 2 bases, with 4 bases remaining between them. CDR3 DNA: TGTGCCAGCAGTGACTCAGGGAACTATGGCTACACCTTC. Translating gives CASSDSGNYGYTF.

CDR3 DNA sequence: TGCAGCGTTGAAGCCAGCCGGCATTACAATGAGCAGTTCTTC. Translated: CSVEASRHYNEQFF. This sequence joins TRBV29-1 and TRBJ2-1; D is ambiguous. The CDR3 runs 14 residues. V lost 1 base, J lost 4 bases, and 11 bases lay in between. The V gene's germline CDR1 is SQVTM and CDR2 ANQGSEA.

This rearrangement joins TRBV2 to TRBJ2-7; TRBD2 might be the D (5 bases). V was shortened by 4 bases and J by 2 bases, with 12 bases between the two germline ends. The length of the CDR3 is 14 residues. The germline V gene has CDR1 SNHLY and CDR2 FYNNEI. The CDR3 spells CASSGTLRPYEQYF. The DNA of the CDR3 is TGTGCCAGCAGTGGGACTCTTCGGCCCTACGAGCAGTACTTC.

CDR3 sequence: CASSKGQDGTQYF. In DNA form, the CDR3 reads TGTGCCAGCAGTAAGGGACAGGACGGGACCCAGTACTTC. This chain joins TRBV6-1 and TRBJ2-5, with 8 bases identical to TRBD1. This CDR3 region has 13 residues. V was pared by 5 bases and J by 7 bases, with 6 bases of the junction left unmatched. Germline V gene lookup returns CDR1 MNHNS and CDR2 SASEGT.